The 22 T cell receptor beta chains below come from one sample, sequenced in a study of cytomegalovirus exposure and HLA in healthy donors. Primers: 60 Vbeta forward and 13 Jbeta reverse. Only in-frame clones appear in the TCRdb table, and some are missing; sequencing was by immunoSEQ multiplex PCR. The table for this sample gives around 60,000 clones. Sequenced material: PBMCs. These receptors originate from a woman under 30 in good health and CMV-seronegative.

The chain links TRBV9 to TRBJ2-1; no reliable D call. This CDR3 contains 12 residues. Trimming stripped 0 bases from V and 10 bases from J, with 8 bases between. Looked up from germline, CDR1 is SGDLS and CDR2 is YYNGEE. CDR3 nucleotides: TGTGCCAGCAGCGTAGGCGGTGCAGAGCAGTTCTTC. It yields the protein CASSVGGAEQFF. The full variable domain, rest sourced from reference TRBV9 and TRBJ2-1, is DSGVTQTPKHLITATGQRVTLRCSPRSGDLSVYWYQQSLDQGLQFLIQYYNGEERAKGNILERFSAQQFPDLHSELNLSSLELGDSALYFCASSVGGAEQFFGPGTRLTVL.

The V and J genes are TRBV5-1 and TRBJ2-7; 10 bases map to TRBD2. Germline V gene data show CDR1 as SGHRS and CDR2 as YFSETQ. V was clipped by 4 bases and J by 0 bases; unmatched bases: 7. The CDR3 runs to 16 residues. The CDR3 loop is CASSTRGLADSYEQYF. CDR3 sequence (DNA): TGCGCCAGCAGCACCCGCGGACTAGCGGACTCCTACGAGCAGTACTTC.

This chain links TRBV15 with TRBJ2-1; 8 bases align to TRBD1. Germline V gene lookup returns CDR1 LNHNV and CDR2 YYDKDF (reference sequence). V lost 1 base to trimming and J lost 8 bases; unmatched junction nucleotides: 1. This CDR3 spans 13 amino acids. The CDR3 DNA sequence: TGTGCCACCAGCAGAGTGACAGGGGATGAGCAGTTCTTC. Amino acid sequence: CATSRVTGDEQFF.

The V gene is TRBV7-2, the J gene TRBJ1-4, with TRBD1 as a possible D gene (5 bases). CDR1 and CDR2 from the germline V gene are SGHTA and FQGNSA. Trimming cost V 1 base and J 5 bases, with 11 bases left between them. The CDR3 sequence is 15 residues long. The CDR3 loop is CASSLGGGGNEKLFF. The CDR3 DNA reads as TGTGCCAGCAGCTTAGGCGGGGGAGGGAATGAAAAACTGTTTTTT.

This clone is deemed medium-sized by its frequency. The chain is built from TRBV6-6 and TRBJ2-7; 10 nucleotides line up with TRBD1. The CDR3 length is 15 residues. Germline lookup yields CDR1 MNHNY and CDR2 SVGAGI (reference sequence). The ends lost 6 bases at V and 4 bases at J; junction bases unmatched: 9. In nucleotides, the CDR3 is TGTGCCAGCAGAGACCGGACAGGGGGTCTATACGAGCAGTACTTC. It translates to CASRDRTGGLYEQYF.

The chain links TRBV5-6 to TRBJ1-1; 7 nucleotides match TRBD1. After removal of 4 bases from V and 3 bases from J, the junction contained 3 bases not matched to a gene. CDR1 and CDR2 from the germline V gene are SGHDT and YYEEEE. There are 13 residues in the CDR3. The CDR3 loop reads CASSRTGYTEAFF. CDR3 coding DNA: TGTGCCAGCAGCAGGACAGGTTACACTGAAGCTTTCTTT.

J is TRBJ1-2 and V is TRBV6-1; D uncertain. Looked up from germline, CDR1 is MNHNS and CDR2 is SASEGT. The ends were cut back, 1 base at V and 6 bases at J, with 12 bases in the middle. The CDR3 consists of 14 residues. The CDR3 protein is CASSEGTRKDGYTF. The CDR3 DNA reads TGTGCCAGCAGTGAAGGTACACGCAAAGATGGCTACACCTTC.

V usage is TRBV5-1 and J usage is TRBJ2-1; 10 nucleotides agree with TRBD1. Looked up from germline, CDR1 is SGHRS and CDR2 is YFSETQ. This CDR3 contains 17 residues. Trimming at V came to 2 bases and at J to 0 bases, leaving 5 bases not matched to a gene. The CDR3 DNA follows: TGCGCCAGCAGCTTCGTGGGACAGGGGAGCTCCTACAATGAGCAGTTCTTC. It specifies CASSFVGQGSSYNEQFF.

The chain combines TRBV9 with TRBJ1-5, with a weak D call TRBD1 (5 bases). The germline V and J ends were trimmed by 4 bases and 6 bases, with 17 bases remaining between them. CDR3 length: 15 residues. The germline V gene encodes CDR1 SGDLS and CDR2 YYNGEE. The CDR3 spells CASSPPGQGGQPQHF. The CDR3, as DNA: TGTGCCAGCAGCCCGCCTGGGCAGGGTGGTCAGCCCCAGCATTTT. The variable domain in full, completed from reference TRBV9 and TRBJ1-5, reads DSGVTQTPKHLITATGQRVTLRCSPRSGDLSVYWYQQSLDQGLQFLIQYYNGEERAKGNILERFSAQQFPDLHSELNLSSLELGDSALYFCASSPPGQGGQPQHFGDGTRLSIL.

The chain combines TRBV7-8 with TRBJ2-5; a possible D gene is TRBD2 (7 bases). In germline, CDR1 is SGHVS, CDR2 FQNEAQ. V lost 1 base and J 5 bases, leaving 20 bases between the germline ends. This CDR3 is 17 amino acids long. CDR3 protein: CASSLVSGGGPGETQYF. CDR3 nucleotides: TGTGCCAGCAGCTTAGTATCTGGCGGGGGCCCCGGTGAGACCCAGTACTTC.

This chain joins TRBV29-1 and TRBJ2-1, with D unresolved. The germline V and J ends were trimmed by 7 bases and 0 bases, with 13 bases remaining between them. CDR3 length equals 14 residues. Germline V gene sequence: CDR1 SQVTM, CDR2 ANQGSEA. The CDR3 region is CSGLRGSSYNEQFF. Written as DNA, the CDR3 is TGCAGCGGGCTGAGAGGAAGCTCCTACAATGAGCAGTTCTTC.

Written as DNA, the CDR3 is TGTGCCAGTAGTATTACTTCCTCGGCCGGGAAGGACTATGGCTACACCTTC. Residues: CASSITSSAGKDYGYTF. The chain links TRBV19 to TRBJ1-2; D unclear. Germline loops: CDR1 LNHDA, CDR2 SQIVND (reference sequence). The V end lost 3 bases, the J end lost 3 bases, and 20 bases lay between the germline ends. The CDR3 runs to 17 residues. Drawing the rest from reference TRBV19 and TRBJ1-2, the complete variable domain is DGGITQSPKYLFRKEGQNVTLSCEQNLNHDAMYWYRQDPGQGLRLIYYSQIVNDFQKGDIAEGYSVSREKKESFPLTVTSAQKNPTAFYLCASSITSSAGKDYGYTFGSGTRLTVV.

The V call is TRBV5-1, the J call TRBJ2-3; 10 nucleotides agree with TRBD2. The ends lost 0 bases at V and 0 bases at J; junction bases unmatched: 7. This CDR3 has 18 residues. Germline lookup yields CDR1 SGHRS and CDR2 YFSETQ. CDR3 loop: CASSLVGTSALSTDTQYF. DNA for the CDR3: TGCGCCAGCAGCTTGGTGGGGACTAGCGCCCTTAGCACAGATACGCAGTATTTT.

The chain uses TRBV6-5 and TRBJ1-1; maybe TRBD1 (5 bases). The germline V gene has CDR1 MNHEY and CDR2 SVGAGI. This CDR3 has 13 amino acids. V dropped 7 bases and J dropped 7 bases, with 16 bases sitting between them. In DNA form, the CDR3 reads TGTGCCAGCATCGATGGGGGGGGACGTGAAGCTTTCTTT. The encoded protein is CASIDGGGREAFF.

The chain recombines TRBV18 with TRBJ2-1, with D possibly being TRBD2 (6 bases). The CDR3 covers 14 residues. The germline V and J ends were trimmed by 4 bases and 5 bases, with 12 bases remaining between them. Germline CDR1 is KGHSH and CDR2 is LQKENI. CDR3 region: CASSHEGGNNEQFF. CDR3 nucleotide sequence: TGTGCCAGCTCACACGAGGGAGGAAACAATGAGCAGTTCTTC.

The chain links TRBV19 to TRBJ2-7; 7 bases are shared with TRBD2. Trimming at V came to 10 bases and at J to 0 bases, leaving 6 bases not matched to a gene. Germline V CDR1 and CDR2: LNHDA, SQIVND (reference sequence). The CDR3 covers 13 residues. The CDR3 DNA follows: TGTGCCACCGGGGGGAGGAGCTCCTACGAGCAGTACTTC. Translated, it gives CATGGRSSYEQYF.

The chain combines TRBV2 with TRBJ2-5, with D possibly being TRBD2 (5 bases). This CDR3 spans 11 amino acids. Germline V gives CDR1 SNHLY, CDR2 FYNNEI. V was pared by 7 bases and J by 5 bases, with 8 bases between. The CDR3 is CASKGGETQYF. DNA for the CDR3: TGTGCCAGCAAGGGCGGGGAGACCCAGTACTTC.

The V call is TRBV6-5, the J call TRBJ2-2, with no clear D. Germline V gene lookup returns CDR1 MNHEY and CDR2 SVGAGI. V dropped 6 bases and J dropped 6 bases, with 11 bases sitting between them. The CDR3 has 13 amino acids. In DNA, the CDR3 is TGTGCCAGCAGGCTAGGAGTAGCCGGGGAGCTGTTTTTT. It translates to CASRLGVAGELFF.

The gene calls are TRBV5-1 and TRBJ2-5, with TRBD2 matching over 16 bases. The CDR3 has 17 amino acids. The germline V gene has CDR1 SGHRS and CDR2 YFSETQ. The J segment lost 5 bases and the V segment lost 4 bases, leaving 8 bases of the junction unmatched. CDR3 protein: CASSRGTSGRAQETQYF. CDR3 DNA sequence: TGCGCCAGCAGCCGGGGGACTAGCGGGAGGGCGCAGGAGACCCAGTACTTC. The variable domain in full, with the rest retrieved from reference TRBV5-1 and TRBJ2-5, is KAGVTQTPRYLIKTRGQQVTLSCSPISGHRSVSWYQQTPGQGLQFLFEYFSETQRNKGNFPGRFSGRQFSNSRSEMNVSTLELGDSALYLCASSRGTSGRAQETQYFGPGTRLLVL.

The chain has TRBV18 and TRBJ2-3, with 7 bases lining up with TRBD2. The junction had 4 bases not matched to a gene; V was cut back by 0 bases and J by 4 bases. The CDR3 totals 15 residues. Germline V gene sequence: CDR1 KGHSH, CDR2 LQKENI. Written as DNA, the CDR3 is TGTGCCAGCTCACCACCGGGGGGGAGATCAGATACGCAGTATTTT. It translates to CASSPPGGRSDTQYF.

The chain carries TRBV6-1 and TRBJ2-3; D might be TRBD1 (6 bases). Trimming stripped 7 bases from V and 2 bases from J, with 10 bases between. Germline CDR1 is MNHNS and CDR2 is SASEGT. This CDR3 comprises 13 residues. Written as DNA, the CDR3 is TGTGCCAGCACTTACAGGGACACAGATACGCAGTATTTT. Translated, it gives CASTYRDTDTQYF.

This chain connects TRBV7-9 to TRBJ1-2; no clear D gene. This CDR3 comprises 14 residues. CDR1 is SEHNR, CDR2 FQNEAQ, per germline (reference sequence). Trimming removed 2 bases at V and 8 bases at J, with 15 bases between. The CDR3 DNA reads TGTGCCAGCAGCTTATCTAGGTCTTATGGCGGCTACACCTTC. Translated, it gives CASSLSRSYGGYTF.